The 11 T cell receptor beta chains below all came from one sample that was sequenced in a study of cytomegalovirus exposure and HLA in healthy donors. Both 60 Vbeta primers and 13 Jbeta primers went into the PCR. Profiling relied on immunoSEQ multiplex PCR, and the TCRdb table lists in-frame clones only, not all of them. The sample includes 120,000 or so clones, 60% to 80% of them seen just once. The sample comprised PBMCs. The receptors were gathered from a man younger than 40 in good health and CMV-seronegative.

The CDR3 loop reads CASSRDISGSPLHF. The CDR3 DNA reads as TGTGCCAGCAGCCGAGACATCAGCGGCTCACCCCTCCACTTT. The J gene is TRBJ1-6, the V gene TRBV4-2; D is unclear. The germline CDR1 and CDR2 sequences are LGHNA and YNFKEQ. The V and J ends lost 4 bases and 10 bases respectively, with 14 bases between them. This CDR3 has 14 residues.

This chain joins TRBV7-9 and TRBJ2-5, with 9 bases fitting TRBD1. The CDR3 runs 18 residues. Trimming took 5 bases from V and 3 from J; bases not matched to a gene: 16. The germline V gene encodes CDR1 SEHNR and CDR2 FQNEAQ (reference sequence). The CDR3 spells CASSTRTGAIRREETQYF. CDR3 coding DNA: TGTGCCAGCAGCACCAGGACAGGGGCTATCAGAAGGGAAGAGACCCAGTACTTC.

The genes are TRBV11-2 and TRBJ2-7; D is possibly TRBD1 (6 bases). The CDR3 totals 14 residues. V gave up 1 base and J gave up 5 bases, with 12 bases separating them. CDR1 is SGHAT and CDR2 is FQNNGV in the germline V gene. The chain's CDR3 is CASSLVQGSHEQYF. CDR3 DNA: TGTGCCAGCAGCTTAGTGCAGGGGTCCCACGAGCAGTACTTC.

This clone was found a few times. The chain couples TRBV5-8 to TRBJ1-5; 8 bases match TRBD1. The CDR3 covers 14 residues. The V segment lost 5 bases and the J segment 11 bases; nucleotides outside the gene matches: 12. CDR1 SGHTS and CDR2 YDEGEE come from the germline V gene. The CDR3, as DNA: TGTGCCAGCAGTTTCGACAGGGGATCGTGGGCCCAGCATTTT. This encodes CASSFDRGSWAQHF.

V and J are TRBV5-1 and TRBJ1-6; 8 bases are shared with TRBD1. The junction had 5 bases not matched to a gene; V was cut back by 1 base and J by 5 bases. This CDR3 has 16 amino acids. CDR1 is SGHRS and CDR2 is YFSETQ in the germline V gene. CDR3 DNA: TGCGCCAGCAGCTTGAAGACGGGACAGGATAATTCACCCCTCCACTTT. It yields the protein CASSLKTGQDNSPLHF. The full variable domain, completed using reference TRBV5-1 and TRBJ1-6, is KAGVTQTPRYLIKTRGQQVTLSCSPISGHRSVSWYQQTPGQGLQFLFEYFSETQRNKGNFPGRFSGRQFSNSRSEMNVSTLELGDSALYLCASSLKTGQDNSPLHFGNGTRLTVT.

V and J are TRBV23-1 and TRBJ1-2; 8 positions match TRBD1. TRBV23-1 is an open reading frame whose function is uncertain. There are 14 residues in the CDR3. With V trimmed by 0 bases and J by 4 bases, 1 base remained unmatched. The CDR3 coding sequence is TGCGCCAGCAGTCAATCCGACAGGGGCTATGGCTACACCTTC. It translates to CASSQSDRGYGYTF.

The J gene is TRBJ2-7, the V gene TRBV28; D is perhaps TRBD2 (5 bases). Germline V gene data show CDR1 as MDHEN and CDR2 as SYDVKM. There are 15 residues in the CDR3. Trimming left V 4 bases short and J 3 bases short, with 16 bases between. CDR3 residues: CASSSSPDGGYEQYF. For the CDR3, the DNA is TGTGCCAGCAGTTCCTCCCCGGACGGAGGCTACGAGCAGTACTTC.

Comments on this clone: Other DNA sequences in the sample encode the same CDR3. The rearrangement links TRBV27 to TRBJ1-6, with TRBD1 as a possible D gene (6 bases). Trimming took off 4 bases at V and 9 bases at J, with 16 bases between the two ends. Germline-derived CDR1 and CDR2 are MNHEY and SMNVEV (reference sequence). This CDR3 has 15 amino acids. The CDR3, as DNA: TGTGCCAGCAGTTCGAGGGGACATACGACTTCACCCCTCCACTTT. Residues: CASSSRGHTTSPLHF.

The rearrangement joins TRBV6-1 to TRBJ1-5; no clear D. CDR1 MNHNS and CDR2 SASEGT come from the germline V gene. Deletions cut 5 bases from V and 7 bases from J, with 12 bases between. This CDR3 spans 13 amino acids. CDR3 residues: CASSQREGQPQHF. CDR3 bases: TGTGCCAGCAGTCAGAGGGAAGGCCAGCCCCAGCATTTT.

This chain's CDR3 is CASRYDTGSRGGYTF. CDR3 in DNA: TGTGCCAGCAGATACGATACCGGGTCACGGGGGGGCTACACCTTC. This chain connects TRBV25-1 to TRBJ1-2; tentatively, D is TRBD1 (5 bases). The CDR3 is made up of 15 amino acids. CDR1 and CDR2 (germline): MGHDK, SYGVNS. V was clipped by 6 bases and J by 8 bases, with 22 bases between them.

Note on this clone: An end of the junction does not agree with germline; a read error may underlie this. The chain has TRBV7-9 and TRBJ2-5, with D unresolved. The germline gives CDR1 SEHNR, CDR2 FQNEAQ (reference sequence). The CDR3 is 11 amino acids. CDR3 sequence reads: CSSSQERLRHF. DNA for the CDR3: TGTTCCAGCAGCCAAGAGAGGCTACGGCACTTC.